This entry lists 13 T cell receptor beta chains sequenced from one sample in a study of OX40 agonist ivuxolimab in advanced cancers. Preparation of the library involved the immunoSEQ multiplex PCR assay. Entries here come from immuneACCESS through TCRdb and include only in-frame sequences with V and J called. Some clones fail to appear in such tables; in the studies checked, an unresolved V gene covers under half of the shortfall, and the cause of the remainder is unknown. The table for this sample lists 55,000 to 85,000 clones; around 90% of them were counted only once. The top ten clonotypes cover about 1.3% of the sample. The specimen was CD4+ or CD8+ T cells sorted from blood, collected in a trial of the OX40 agonist ivuxolimab. The source of these receptors is an adult with an advanced solid tumor such as melanoma, head and neck, liver or kidney cancer.

This clone was observed once. The gene calls are TRBV7-8 and TRBJ2-1; tentatively, D is TRBD2 (6 bases). CDR1 is SGHVS and CDR2 is FQNEAQ in the germline V gene. V was pared by 0 bases and J by 12 bases, with 18 bases between. This CDR3 has 15 amino acids. The CDR3 DNA follows: TGTGCCAGCAGCTTAGCCGGCGGGGTCGTAATGGTGCAGTTCTTC. This encodes CASSLAGGVVMVQFF.

This clone was observed once. V usage is TRBV6-1 and J usage is TRBJ1-1; D gene unclear. V was clipped by 6 bases and J by 2 bases, with 4 bases between them. The CDR3 spans 11 residues. Germline V gene data show CDR1 as MNHNS and CDR2 as SASEGT. CDR3 loop: CASRSNTEAFF. The CDR3 coding sequence is TGTGCCAGCAGGTCAAACACTGAAGCTTTCTTT.

The V and J genes are TRBV2 and TRBJ2-1; 13 positions agree with TRBD2. CDR3 length: 15 amino acids. Per germline, CDR1 SNHLY and CDR2 FYNNEI. The trim removed 6 bases at V and 7 bases at J, leaving 6 bases unmatched. The CDR3 loop reads CASRTSGRSGNEQFF. The CDR3 DNA sequence: TGTGCCAGCAGGACTAGCGGGAGGTCGGGGAATGAGCAGTTCTTC. Supplemented by reference TRBV2 and TRBJ2-1, the full variable domain reads EPEVTQTPSHQVTQMGQEVILRCVPISNHLYFYWYRQILGQKVEFLVSFYNNEISEKSEIFDDQFSVERPDGSNFTLKIRSTKLEDSAMYFCASRTSGRSGNEQFFGPGTRLTVL.

The rearrangement uses TRBV19 and TRBJ2-1; the match to TRBD1 covers 12 bases. The CDR3 contains 14 residues. The germline V gene has CDR1 LNHDA and CDR2 SQIVND (reference sequence). V was clipped by 5 bases and J by 9 bases; unmatched bases: 5. The CDR3 DNA sequence: TGTGCCAGTAGTCCCGGGACAGGGGGCGGTGAGCAGTTCTTC. Translation: CASSPGTGGGEQFF.

This sequence joins TRBV28 and TRBJ1-4; 7 positions match TRBD1. CDR3 length: 16 residues. The J segment lost 1 base and the V segment lost 4 bases, leaving 6 bases of the junction unmatched. Per germline, CDR1 MDHEN and CDR2 SYDVKM. This CDR3 is CASSSSTGLTNEKLFF. For the CDR3, the DNA is TGTGCCAGCAGTTCATCGACAGGGCTAACTAATGAAAAACTGTTTTTT.

The V gene is TRBV28, the J gene TRBJ2-5; maybe TRBD1 (5 bases). The CDR3 length is 15 residues. Per germline, CDR1 MDHEN and CDR2 SYDVKM. V lost 5 bases to trimming and J lost 1 base, with 14 bases between them. Here the CDR3 DNA reads TGTGCCAGCAGTCCCCAATGGGGCCGCCAAGAGACCCAGTACTTC. It is translated as CASSPQWGRQETQYF.

The chain couples TRBV5-6 to TRBJ1-1; 9 nucleotides agree with TRBD1. The CDR3 loop spans 15 amino acids. Germline V gene lookup returns CDR1 SGHDT and CDR2 YYEEEE. V was clipped by 4 bases and J by 0 bases; unmatched bases: 4. CDR3 DNA sequence: TGTGCCAGCAGCCCGACAGGGGGGATGAACACTGAAGCTTTCTTT. Translated: CASSPTGGMNTEAFF.

The CDR3 loop is CASSRGTVPNTGELFF. The CDR3 DNA follows: TGTGCCAGTAGCCGAGGGACAGTACCCAACACCGGGGAGCTGTTTTTT. The rearrangement uses TRBV19 and TRBJ2-2; 7 bases align to TRBD1. The V segment lost 6 bases and the J segment 2 bases; nucleotides outside the gene matches: 9. Germline V CDR1 and CDR2: LNHDA, SQIVND (reference sequence). The CDR3 loop spans 16 amino acids. The full variable domain, with the rest looked up from reference TRBV19 and TRBJ2-2, is DGGITQSPKYLFRKEGQNVTLSCEQNLNHDAMYWYRQDPGQGLRLIYYSQIVNDFQKGDIAEGYSVSREKKESFPLTVTSAQKNPTAFYLCASSRGTVPNTGELFFGEGSRLTVL.

This clone turned up a few times. The rearrangement links TRBV19 to TRBJ2-3; no reliable D call. Germline loops: CDR1 LNHDA, CDR2 SQIVND (reference sequence). V was cut by 4 bases and J by 6 bases, with 14 bases left in between. This CDR3 has 14 amino acids. CDR3: CASSTVVTSDTQYF. CDR3 DNA sequence: TGTGCCAGTAGTACTGTAGTCACCTCGGATACGCAGTATTTT.

This chain joins TRBV6-4 and TRBJ2-3; 10 positions match TRBD1. The CDR3 has 15 amino acids. Germline loops: CDR1 MRHNA, CDR2 SNTAGT. Losses at the gene ends were 0 bases for V and 8 bases for J; bases not matched to a gene: 5. The CDR3 region is CASSDSRQGAATQYF. The CDR3 DNA follows: TGTGCCAGCAGTGACTCTAGACAGGGGGCAGCTACGCAGTATTTT.

The CDR3 DNA is TGTGCCAGCAGCTCTTCCGGGACAGAGAATGAGCAGTTCTTC. Its protein product is CASSSSGTENEQFF. V usage is TRBV7-9 and J usage is TRBJ2-1; TRBD1 matches at 7 bases. After removal of 4 bases from V and 7 bases from J, the junction contained 7 bases not matched to a gene. This CDR3 comprises 14 residues. CDR1 and CDR2 (germline): SEHNR, FQNEAQ (reference sequence).

The V gene is TRBV6-6, the J gene TRBJ2-7; possible D gene TRBD1, 5 bases. V was clipped by 5 bases and J by 3 bases, with 14 bases between them. Germline-derived CDR1 and CDR2 are MNHNY and SVGAGI (reference sequence). The CDR3 is made up of 14 amino acids. CDR3 loop: CASSPDSLVYEQYF. CDR3 nucleotide sequence: TGTGCCAGCAGTCCCGACAGCCTGGTCTACGAGCAGTACTTC.

The rearrangement links TRBV7-8 to TRBJ1-3; D gene uncertain. Trimming shortened V by 5 bases and J by 3 bases, and 14 bases separated the two germline ends. Germline CDR1 SGHVS, CDR2 FQNEAQ. The CDR3 is 15 amino acids. CDR3 bases: TGTGCCAGCAGCGCTACAGTCCTTATTGGAAACACCATATATTTT. This codes for CASSATVLIGNTIYF.